The 10 T cell receptor beta chains below all came from one sample that was sequenced in a study of blood T cell repertoires in COVID-19. Libraries were prepared by immunoSEQ multiplex PCR; TCRdb keeps only in-frame clonotypes and omits some of them. The repertoire includes 250,000 to 350,000 clones, 85% of them detected once, and 4% to 5% sits in the top ten. The source material was peripheral blood. The receptors were gathered from a woman in her forties or fifties with active or convalescent COVID-19.

The chain is built from TRBV5-4 and TRBJ2-3; 9 bases line up with TRBD2. The J segment lost 1 base and the V segment lost 4 bases, leaving 7 bases of the junction unmatched. CDR3 length: 16 residues. Germline CDR1 and CDR2: SGHNT and YYREEE (reference sequence). CDR3 nucleotides: TGTGCCAGCAGCGGATATCTAGCGGGACGCACAGATACGCAGTATTTT. Translating gives CASSGYLAGRTDTQYF.

This clone turned up a few times. J is TRBJ2-7 and V is TRBV2; a possible D gene is TRBD2 (6 bases). Trimming pared 6 bases from V and 1 base from J, leaving 16 bases between. In germline, CDR1 is SNHLY, CDR2 FYNNEI. The CDR3 is 15 residues long. CDR3 DNA: TGTGCCAGCAGGGAGGTGGGGACTCCTTCCTACGAGCAGTACTTC. Protein sequence: CASREVGTPSYEQYF. Drawing the rest from reference TRBV2 and TRBJ2-7, the complete variable domain is EPEVTQTPSHQVTQMGQEVILRCVPISNHLYFYWYRQILGQKVEFLVSFYNNEISEKSEIFDDQFSVERPDGSNFTLKIRSTKLEDSAMYFCASREVGTPSYEQYFGPGTRLTVT.

This chain connects TRBV29-1 to TRBJ1-2; unclear D gene. Trimming took off 1 base at V and 9 bases at J, with 12 bases between the two ends. This CDR3 is 12 amino acids long. Germline CDR1 reads SQVTM; CDR2 reads ANQGSEA. The CDR3 reads CSVEVVPESYTF. CDR3 coding DNA: TGCAGCGTTGAAGTAGTCCCCGAGAGCTACACCTTC.

This clone showed up just a few times. The J gene is TRBJ1-1, the V gene TRBV14, with a tentative D call TRBD1 (5 bases). Between the trimmed V and J ends, which lost 0 bases and 11 bases, there was a span of 13 bases. CDR1 and CDR2 (germline): SGHDN, FVKESK. CDR3 length: 13 amino acids. The CDR3 is CASSQERQGGAFF. The CDR3 DNA reads as TGTGCCAGCAGCCAAGAAAGGCAGGGCGGCGCTTTCTTT.

The genes are TRBV3-1 (or the pseudogene TRBV3-2) and TRBJ1-5; D possibly corresponds to TRBD1 (5 bases). V was shortened by 0 bases and J by 2 bases, with 8 bases between the two germline ends. CDR3 length equals 15 residues. Looked up from germline, CDR1 is LGHDT and CDR2 is YNNKEL (reference sequence). The CDR3 bases are TGTGCCAGCAGCCAAGAACGGGGGGGCAATCAGCCCCAGCATTTT. Protein product: CASSQERGGNQPQHF.

This chain uses TRBV24-1 with TRBJ2-1, with a possible D match to TRBD1 (7 bases). Trimming shortened V by 3 bases and J by 7 bases, and 15 bases separated the two germline ends. The CDR3 has 15 residues. CDR1 is KGHDR, CDR2 SFDVKD, per germline. This CDR3 is CATSDRQGGENEQFF. The CDR3, as DNA: TGTGCCACCAGTGATCGACAGGGAGGAGAAAATGAGCAGTTCTTC.

V and J are TRBV15 and TRBJ1-1, with D uncertain. V was shortened by 4 bases and J by 1 base, with 7 bases between the two germline ends. Germline V CDR1 and CDR2: LNHNV, YYDKDF (reference sequence). This CDR3 spans 13 amino acids. The CDR3 loop is CATSKSRNTEAFF. CDR3 DNA sequence: TGTGCCACCAGCAAAAGTAGGAACACTGAAGCTTTCTTT.

The chain combines TRBV11-2 with TRBJ2-7; D perhaps matches TRBD2 (6 bases). The germline CDR1 and CDR2 sequences are SGHAT and FQNNGV. The CDR3 sequence is 15 residues long. The V end lost 4 bases, the J end lost 4 bases, and 17 bases lay between the germline ends. The CDR3 spells CASSSSGWARYEQYF. CDR3 nucleotides: TGTGCCAGCAGCTCGAGCGGGTGGGCCCGATACGAGCAGTACTTC.

The chain is built from TRBV9 and TRBJ1-2; 7 bases are a match to TRBD1. V gave up 2 bases and J gave up 4 bases; unmatched junction bases: 5. The CDR3 has 14 residues. Looked up from germline, CDR1 is SGDLS and CDR2 is YYNGEE. The CDR3 region is CASSVSGQSYGYTF. CDR3 nucleotide sequence: TGTGCCAGCAGCGTCTCGGGACAGAGCTATGGCTACACCTTC.

This chain links TRBV15 with TRBJ2-7; no firm D call. This CDR3 has 13 amino acids. Trimming pared 3 bases from V and 3 bases from J, leaving 9 bases between. The germline V gene encodes CDR1 LNHNV and CDR2 YYDKDF (reference sequence). CDR3 in DNA: TGTGCCACCAGCAGCCTGGGCCGCTACGAGCAGTACTTC. Amino acid sequence: CATSSLGRYEQYF.